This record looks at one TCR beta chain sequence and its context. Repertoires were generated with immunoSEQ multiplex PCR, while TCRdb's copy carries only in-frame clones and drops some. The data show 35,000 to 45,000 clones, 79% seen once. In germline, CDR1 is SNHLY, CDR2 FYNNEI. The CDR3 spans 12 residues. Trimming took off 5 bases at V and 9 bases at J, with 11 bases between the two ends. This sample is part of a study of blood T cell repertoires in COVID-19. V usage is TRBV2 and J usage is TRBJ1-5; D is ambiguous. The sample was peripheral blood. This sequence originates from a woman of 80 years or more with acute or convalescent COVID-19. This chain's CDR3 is CASSPDIGPQHF. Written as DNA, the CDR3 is TGTGCCAGCAGTCCCGACATCGGGCCCCAGCATTTT. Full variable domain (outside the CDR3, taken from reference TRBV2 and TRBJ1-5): EPEVTQTPSHQVTQMGQEVILRCVPISNHLYFYWYRQILGQKVEFLVSFYNNEISEKSEIFDDQFSVERPDGSNFTLKIRSTKLEDSAMYFCASSPDIGPQHFGDGTRLSIL.